The clone carrying this T cell receptor (beta chain) came up many times. Its antigen remains unidentified. This entry belongs to a study of T cells in Graves' hyperthyroidism and ophthalmopathy. Background on the study: The initial diagnosis was the point when peripheral blood was collected, ahead of any treatment. Broader study findings: Stable hyperthyroidism was told apart from ophthalmopathy by a model built on 13 V-J features. Blood also carried most thyroid clonotypes expanded above 0.001.

Hyperthyroidism had been newly diagnosed in patients aged 18 to 65, and its duration was under 2 months. Amplified TCR beta CDR3 regions came from RNA transcripts. A set of HTBI primers served as the primers for a first-round RT-PCR of the TCR CDR3. TCRdb reanalysed the multiplex PCR reads using MiXCR and keeps one entry per CDR3 protein. Of 600,000 to 750,000 distinct CDR3 sequences listed, around 16% were seen once; the top ten hold around 15%. CDR3 length: 12 residues. Looked up from germline, CDR1 is MNHEY and CDR2 is SVGEGT. V was shortened by 7 bases and J by 2 bases, with 9 bases between the two germline ends.

This sequence joins TRBV6-2 or TRBV6-3 and TRBJ2-7; D is perhaps TRBD1 (5 bases). Sequencing was performed on blood. This TCR was sampled from a man between 50 and 59 years old with Graves' hyperthyroidism. The CDR3 DNA is TGTGCCAGCACAGGACATCCCTACGAGCAGTACTTC. Translation gives CASTGHPYEQYF.